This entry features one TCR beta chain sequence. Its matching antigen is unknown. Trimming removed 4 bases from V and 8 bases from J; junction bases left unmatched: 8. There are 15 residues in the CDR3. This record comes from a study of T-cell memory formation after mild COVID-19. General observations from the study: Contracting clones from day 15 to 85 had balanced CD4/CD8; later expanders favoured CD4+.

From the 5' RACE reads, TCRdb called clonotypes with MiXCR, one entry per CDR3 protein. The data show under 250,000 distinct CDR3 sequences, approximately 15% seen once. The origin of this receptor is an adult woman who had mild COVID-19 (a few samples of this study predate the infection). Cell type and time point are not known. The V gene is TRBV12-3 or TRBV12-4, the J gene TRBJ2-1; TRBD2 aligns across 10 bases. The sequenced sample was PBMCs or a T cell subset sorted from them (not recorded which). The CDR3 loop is CASSSSGGGPDEQFF. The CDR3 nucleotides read TGTGCCAGCAGTTCAAGCGGGGGGGGACCGGATGAGCAGTTCTTC.